What follows are 12 T cell receptor beta chains derived from one specimen sequenced in a study of cytomegalovirus exposure and HLA in healthy donors. 13 Jbeta primers and 60 Vbeta primers were used for the PCR. Produced via immunoSEQ multiplex PCR; TCRdb's table is partial and in-frame only. In the table there are over 150,000 clones, about 75% of which are singletons. Sequenced input: PBMCs. These receptors were collected from a male donor in good health and CMV-seropositive.

This clone was picked up a small number of times. The V gene is TRBV6-6, the J gene TRBJ2-3; 9 bases align to TRBD1. CDR1 and CDR2 from the germline V gene are MNHNY and SVGAGI (reference sequence). The V segment lost 5 bases and the J segment 14 bases; nucleotides outside the gene matches: 5. The CDR3 length is 11 residues. The CDR3 nucleotides are TGTGCCAGCAGTAGGGACAGGGCCATGTATTTT. Protein product: CASSRDRAMYF.

The chain employs TRBV14 and TRBJ2-3, with 8 nucleotides matching TRBD1. Germline-derived CDR1 and CDR2 are SGHDN and FVKESK. Germline trimming cut 0 bases from V and 5 bases from J; bases unmatched to any gene: 10. CDR3 length: 17 residues. In DNA, the CDR3 is TGTGCCAGCAGCCAAGATATCAGGACAGGGAAAAAAGATACGCAGTATTTT. This encodes CASSQDIRTGKKDTQYF.

This chain links TRBV29-1 with TRBJ2-3, with D possibly being TRBD1 (6 bases). CDR1 is SQVTM, CDR2 ANQGSEA, per germline. The CDR3 has 12 residues. V shed 6 bases and J shed 3 bases, with 10 bases lying between them. The CDR3: CSVQGPTDTQYF. As DNA, the CDR3 is TGCAGCGTGCAGGGGCCGACAGATACGCAGTATTTT.

This chain uses TRBV9 with TRBJ1-2; a possible D gene is TRBD1 (5 bases). Trimming took off 5 bases at V and 0 bases at J, with 14 bases between the two ends. The CDR3 spans 15 residues. In germline, CDR1 is SGDLS, CDR2 YYNGEE. The CDR3 DNA follows: TGTGCCAGCAGTCACAGTACAGGAGCTAACTATGGCTACACCTTC. Its protein is CASSHSTGANYGYTF. Full variable domain (missing parts from reference TRBV9 and TRBJ1-2): DSGVTQTPKHLITATGQRVTLRCSPRSGDLSVYWYQQSLDQGLQFLIQYYNGEERAKGNILERFSAQQFPDLHSELNLSSLELGDSALYFCASSHSTGANYGYTFGSGTRLTVV.

This sequence joins TRBV5-4 and TRBJ1-4, with 7 bases aligning to TRBD1. This CDR3 is built from 14 residues. Trimming took 0 bases from V and 10 from J; bases not matched to a gene: 6. Germline V CDR1 and CDR2: SGHNT, YYREEE (reference sequence). As DNA, the CDR3 is TGTGCCAGCAGCTTGGACAGGGGTCTGGCAAAACTGTTTTTT. Its translation is CASSLDRGLAKLFF.

The chain links TRBV5-5 to TRBJ2-2; 9 bases map to TRBD1. The CDR3 contains 15 residues. CDR1 and CDR2 (germline): SGHKS, YYEKEE (reference sequence). With 2 bases clipped from V and 3 bases from J, the junction kept 2 bases outside the gene matches. CDR3 region: CASSFRDRDTGELFF. CDR3 bases: TGTGCCAGCAGCTTCCGGGACAGGGACACCGGGGAGCTGTTTTTT.

CDR3: CASSLPGQLNTEAFF. CDR3 sequence (DNA): TGTGCCAGCAGCTTACCGGGACAACTGAACACTGAAGCTTTCTTT. The chain combines TRBV5-5 with TRBJ1-1, with D perhaps matching TRBD1 (6 bases). V lost 2 bases and J 0 bases, leaving 11 bases between the germline ends. CDR3 length equals 15 residues. CDR1 and CDR2 (germline): SGHKS, YYEKEE (reference sequence).

The genes are TRBV7-8 and TRBJ1-1, with 9 bases identical to TRBD1. Germline CDR1 SGHVS, CDR2 FQNEAQ. After removal of 6 bases from V and 8 bases from J, the junction contained 4 bases not matched to a gene. This CDR3 comprises 12 residues. CDR3 sequence reads: CASSRDRVEAFF. The CDR3 DNA reads as TGTGCCAGCAGTCGGGACAGGGTCGAAGCTTTCTTT.

V usage is TRBV9 and J usage is TRBJ2-3, with D perhaps TRBD2 (7 bases). Germline loops: CDR1 SGDLS, CDR2 YYNGEE. This CDR3 region has 15 residues. V was trimmed by 0 bases and J by 6 bases, leaving 14 bases between them. This chain's CDR3 is CASSVAGGSRDTQYF. As DNA, the CDR3 is TGTGCCAGCAGCGTAGCGGGGGGCTCCCGGGATACGCAGTATTTT.

The chain carries TRBV30 and TRBJ1-5, with TRBD1 matching 7 bases. The ends lost 0 bases at V and 3 bases at J; junction bases unmatched: 2. The length of the CDR3 is 14 residues. Per the germline V gene, CDR1 is GTSNPN and CDR2 is SVGIG (reference sequence). In nucleotides, the CDR3 is TGTGCCTGGAGTGTTGGGACAGCCAATCAGCCCCAGCATTTT. Translated: CAWSVGTANQPQHF.

The rearrangement joins TRBV6-1 to TRBJ1-1; TRBD1 might be the D (5 bases). Germline CDR1 is MNHNS and CDR2 is SASEGT. The CDR3 contains 14 residues. V gave up 8 bases and J gave up 1 base, with 14 bases separating them. DNA for the CDR3: TGTGCCAGCCGCTCGGGCGGGGGGAACACTGAAGCTTTCTTT. It translates to CASRSGGGNTEAFF.

This sequence joins TRBV2 and TRBJ1-4, with unresolved D. The V gene's germline CDR1 is SNHLY and CDR2 FYNNEI. Between the trimmed V and J ends, which lost 7 bases and 8 bases, there was a span of 11 bases. This CDR3 is 12 amino acids long. The CDR3 here is CASNGWREKLFF. The CDR3 DNA reads as TGTGCCAGCAACGGGTGGAGGGAAAAACTGTTTTTT.